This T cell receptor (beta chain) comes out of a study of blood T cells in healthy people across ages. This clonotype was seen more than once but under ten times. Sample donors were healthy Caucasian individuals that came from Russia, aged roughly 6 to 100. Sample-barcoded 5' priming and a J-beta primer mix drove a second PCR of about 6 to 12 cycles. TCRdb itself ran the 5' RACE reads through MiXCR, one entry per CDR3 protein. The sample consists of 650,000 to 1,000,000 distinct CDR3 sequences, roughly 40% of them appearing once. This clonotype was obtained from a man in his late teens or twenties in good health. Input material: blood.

The CDR3, as DNA: TGTGCCAGCAGCTTAGCGGCTAGCGGAGTTTACGAGCAGTACTTC. As protein: CASSLAASGVYEQYF. The rearrangement joins TRBV7-2 to TRBJ2-7; 7 nucleotides match TRBD2. This CDR3 spans 15 amino acids. Trimming cost V 0 bases and J 4 bases; bases outside gene matches: 6. CDR1 is SGHTA and CDR2 is FQGNSA in the germline V gene. The full variable domain, its missing parts supplied by reference TRBV7-2 and TRBJ2-7, is GAGVSQSPSNKVTEKGKDVELRCDPISGHTALYWYRQSLGQGLEFLIYFQGNSAPDKSGLPSDRFSAERTGGSVSTLTIQRTQQEDSAVYLCASSLAASGVYEQYFGPGTRLTVT.